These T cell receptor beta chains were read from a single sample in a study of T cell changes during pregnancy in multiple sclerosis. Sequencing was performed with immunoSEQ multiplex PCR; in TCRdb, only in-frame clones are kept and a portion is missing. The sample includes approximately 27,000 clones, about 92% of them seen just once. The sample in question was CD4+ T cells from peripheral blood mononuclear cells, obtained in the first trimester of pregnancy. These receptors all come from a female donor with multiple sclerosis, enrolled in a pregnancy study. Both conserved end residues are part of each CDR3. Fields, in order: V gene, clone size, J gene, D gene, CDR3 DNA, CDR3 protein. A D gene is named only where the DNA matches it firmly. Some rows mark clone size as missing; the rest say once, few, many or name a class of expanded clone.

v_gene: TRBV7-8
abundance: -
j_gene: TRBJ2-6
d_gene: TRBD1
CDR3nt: TGTGCCAGCAGCTCAGGACAGGTTCTGGCTGGGGCCAACGTCCTGACTTTC
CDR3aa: CASSSGQVLAGANVLTF

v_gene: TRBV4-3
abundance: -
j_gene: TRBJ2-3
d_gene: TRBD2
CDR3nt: TGCGCCAGCAGCTACCGGACTAGCGGGGGGGTGGGCAGCGCTGATACGCAGTATTTT
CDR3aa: CASSYRTSGGVGSADTQYF

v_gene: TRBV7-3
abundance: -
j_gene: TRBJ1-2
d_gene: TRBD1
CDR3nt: TGTGCCACGCCCTTCACCCTCCGGACAGGGGGCGCGTATGGCTACACCTTC
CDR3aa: CATPFTLRTGGAYGYTF

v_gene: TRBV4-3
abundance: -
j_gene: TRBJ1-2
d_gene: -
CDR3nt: TGCGCCAGCAGCGATCGGTCCTTCAGGGCTCCCGGGGGCTACACCTTC
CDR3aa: CASSDRSFRAPGGYTF

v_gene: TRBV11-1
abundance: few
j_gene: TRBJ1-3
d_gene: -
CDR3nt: TGTGCCAGCAGCTCCCAATCTGGAAACACCATATATTTT
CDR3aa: CASSSQSGNTIYF

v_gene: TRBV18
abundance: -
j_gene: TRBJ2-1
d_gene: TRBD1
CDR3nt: TGTGCCAGCTCACCAAGGGACAGGGGTATACATGAGCAGTTCTTC
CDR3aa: CASSPRDRGIHEQFF

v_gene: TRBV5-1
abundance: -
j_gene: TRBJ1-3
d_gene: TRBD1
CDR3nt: TGCGCCAGCAGCTTGCAAGACAGGGGCACTGGAAACACCATATATTTT
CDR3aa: CASSLQDRGTGNTIYF

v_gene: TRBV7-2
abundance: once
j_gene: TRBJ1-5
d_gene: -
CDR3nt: TGTGCCAGCAGCTTCGTGTATCAGCCCCAGCATTTT
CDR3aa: CASSFVYQPQHF

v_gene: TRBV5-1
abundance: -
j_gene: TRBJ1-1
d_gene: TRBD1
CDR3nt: TGCGCCAGCAGCCTCTTAGGACAGGGGGACATGAACACTGAAGCTTTCTTT
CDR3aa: CASSLLGQGDMNTEAFF

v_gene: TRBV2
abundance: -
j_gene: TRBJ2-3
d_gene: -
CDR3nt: TGTGCCAGCAGTGCTCCCCCAGGGATTGTCGCTGATACGCAGTATTTT
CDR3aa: CASSAPPGIVADTQYF

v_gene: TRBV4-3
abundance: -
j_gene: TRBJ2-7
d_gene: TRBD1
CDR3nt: TGCGCCAGCAGCCAAGATACAGGGGTCGAGCAGTACTTC
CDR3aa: CASSQDTGVEQYF

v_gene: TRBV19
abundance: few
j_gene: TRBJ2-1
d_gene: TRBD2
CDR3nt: TGTGCCAGTAGTATAGATGCCGGGGGGGCCTACAATGAGCAGTTCTTC
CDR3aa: CASSIDAGGAYNEQFF

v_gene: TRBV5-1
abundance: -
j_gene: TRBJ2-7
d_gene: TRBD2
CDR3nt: TGCGCCAGCAGGGAGATACTAGCGGGGGGCTCCTACGAGCAGTACTTC
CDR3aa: CASREILAGGSYEQYF

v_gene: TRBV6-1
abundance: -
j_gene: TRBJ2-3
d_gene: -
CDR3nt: TGTGCCAGCAGTGAAGAGGCGGGTGTTACGCAGTATTTT
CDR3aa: CASSEEAGVTQYF

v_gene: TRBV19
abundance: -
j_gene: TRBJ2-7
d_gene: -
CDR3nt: TGTGCCAGTAGGACAGGTTCCTACGAGCAGTACTTC
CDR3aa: CASRTGSYEQYF

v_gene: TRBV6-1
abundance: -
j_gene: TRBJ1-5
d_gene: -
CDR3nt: TGTGCCAGCAGTGAAAACAGCCCTATTATCCAGCCCCAGCATTTT
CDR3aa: CASSENSPIIQPQHF

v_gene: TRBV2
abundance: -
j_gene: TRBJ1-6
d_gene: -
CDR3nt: TGTGCCAGAACGCGCGACAGCTCCTATAATTCACCCCTCCACTTT
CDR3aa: CARTRDSSYNSPLHF

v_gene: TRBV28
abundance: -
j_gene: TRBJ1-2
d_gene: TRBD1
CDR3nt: TGTGCCAGCAGTTTATATAGGACAGGGGCTTGGGGCTACACCTTC
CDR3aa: CASSLYRTGAWGYTF

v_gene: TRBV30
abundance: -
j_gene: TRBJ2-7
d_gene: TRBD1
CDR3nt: TGTGCCTGGAGGCCGGGACAGGCTTACGAGCAGTACTTC
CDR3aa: CAWRPGQAYEQYF

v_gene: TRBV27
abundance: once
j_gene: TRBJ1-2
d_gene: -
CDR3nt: TGTGCCAGCAGTTTACGGAGGGCGAACTATGGCTACACCTTC
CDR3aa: CASSLRRANYGYTF

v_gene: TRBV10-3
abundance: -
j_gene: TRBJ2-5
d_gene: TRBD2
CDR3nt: TGTGCCATCAGTGGAGCGGGAGACGAAGAGACCCAGTACTTC
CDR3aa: CAISGAGDEETQYF

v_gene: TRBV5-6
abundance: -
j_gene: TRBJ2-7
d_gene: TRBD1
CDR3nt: TGTGCCAGCACCGAAACGGGACAGGGCAGCTCCTACGAGCAGTACTTC
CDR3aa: CASTETGQGSSYEQYF

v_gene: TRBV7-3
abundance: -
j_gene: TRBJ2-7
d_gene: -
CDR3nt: TGTGCCAGCAGCCCTACCTACGAGCAGTACTTC
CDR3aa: CASSPTYEQYF

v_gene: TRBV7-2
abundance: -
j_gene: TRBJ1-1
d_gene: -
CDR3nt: TGTGCCAGCAGCTTAAATAGTGCAGGCACTGAAGCTTTCTTT
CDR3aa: CASSLNSAGTEAFF

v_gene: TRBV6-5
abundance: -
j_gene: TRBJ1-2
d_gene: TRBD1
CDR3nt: TGTGCCAGCAGATCAGACAGGGCTGGGGGCTACACCTTC
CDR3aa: CASRSDRAGGYTF

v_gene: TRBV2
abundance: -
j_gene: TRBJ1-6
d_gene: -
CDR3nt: TGTGCCAGCAGACCCGGGACAAGCTCCTATAATTCACCCCTCCACTTT
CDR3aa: CASRPGTSSYNSPLHF

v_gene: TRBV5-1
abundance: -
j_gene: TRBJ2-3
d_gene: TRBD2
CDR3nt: TGCGCCAGCAGCGTAGCGGGGGGGTACACAGATACGCAGTATTTT
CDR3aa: CASSVAGGYTDTQYF

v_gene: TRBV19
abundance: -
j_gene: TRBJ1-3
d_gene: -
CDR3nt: TGTGCCAGTAGTGTCAGGTCCTCTGGAAACACCATATATTTT
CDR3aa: CASSVRSSGNTIYF